This T cell receptor (beta chain) was found in a study of blood T cell repertoires in COVID-19. Germline V gives CDR1 DFQATT, CDR2 SNEGSKA (reference sequence). Trimming removed 3 bases at V and 2 bases at J, with 17 bases between. The CDR3 loop spans 16 amino acids. The repertoire was sequenced with immunoSEQ multiplex PCR; TCRdb's copy has only in-frame clones and lacks some. The repertoire holds about 33,000 clones, around 90% seen once, with around 6.6% in the top ten. The TCR originated in a human donor in a cohort sampled during active COVID-19. The sample consisted of peripheral blood. J is TRBJ2-4 and V is TRBV20-1; D perhaps matches TRBD1 (6 bases). The CDR3: CSASIQGSGSKNIQYF. The CDR3 DNA is TGCAGTGCTAGTATTCAGGGGAGTGGGTCCAAAAACATTCAGTACTTC.